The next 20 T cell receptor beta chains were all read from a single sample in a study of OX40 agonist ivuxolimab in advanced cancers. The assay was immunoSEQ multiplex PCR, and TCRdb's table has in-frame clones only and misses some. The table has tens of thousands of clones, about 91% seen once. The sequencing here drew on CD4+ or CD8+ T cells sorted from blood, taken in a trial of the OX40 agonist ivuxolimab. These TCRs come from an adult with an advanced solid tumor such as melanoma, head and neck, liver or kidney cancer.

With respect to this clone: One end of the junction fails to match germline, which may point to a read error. CDR3 bases: TGTGCTAGCAGTCCCTTTCAGGGAACTAAGCTGTTTTTT. Encoded protein: CASSPFQGTKLFF. This chain uses TRBV7-7 with TRBJ2-2; weak D call: TRBD1 (5 bases). From germline, CDR1 is SSHAT and CDR2 FNYEAQ (reference sequence). This CDR3 region has 13 residues.

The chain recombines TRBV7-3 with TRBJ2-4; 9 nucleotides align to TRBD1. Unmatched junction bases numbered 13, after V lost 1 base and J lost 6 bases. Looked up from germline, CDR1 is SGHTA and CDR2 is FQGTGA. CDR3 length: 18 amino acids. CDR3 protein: CASSLKSRDRDAINIQYF. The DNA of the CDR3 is TGTGCCAGCAGCTTAAAGTCGCGGGACAGGGATGCAATAAACATTCAGTACTTC.

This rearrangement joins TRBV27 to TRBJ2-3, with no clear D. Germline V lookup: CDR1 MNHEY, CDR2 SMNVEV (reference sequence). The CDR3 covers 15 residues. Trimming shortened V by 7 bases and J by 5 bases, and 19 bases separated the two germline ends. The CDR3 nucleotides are TGTGCCAGCACGTTGTCTGTGCCCCCGTTAGATACGCAGTATTTT. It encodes CASTLSVPPLDTQYF.

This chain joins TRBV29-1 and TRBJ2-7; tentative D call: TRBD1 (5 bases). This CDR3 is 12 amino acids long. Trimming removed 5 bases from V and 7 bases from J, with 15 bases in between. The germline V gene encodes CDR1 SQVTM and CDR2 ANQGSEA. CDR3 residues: CSVKRQSNEQYF. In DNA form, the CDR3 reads TGCAGCGTTAAGAGACAGTCCAATGAGCAGTACTTC.

The CDR3, as DNA: TGCGCCAGCAGCTTGTTCCGGGACGGGGACTATGGCTACACCTTC. Translation gives CASSLFRDGDYGYTF. This sequence joins TRBV5-1 and TRBJ1-2, with D maybe TRBD1 (5 bases). Per germline, CDR1 SGHRS and CDR2 YFSETQ. This CDR3 is 15 amino acids long. V lost 1 base to trimming and J lost 3 bases, with 13 bases between them.

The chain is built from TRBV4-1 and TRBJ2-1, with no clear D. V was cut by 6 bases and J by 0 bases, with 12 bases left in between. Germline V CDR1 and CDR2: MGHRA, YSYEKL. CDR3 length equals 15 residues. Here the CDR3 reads CASRSLFRSYNEQFF. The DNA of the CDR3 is TGCGCCAGCAGATCCCTCTTTCGCTCCTACAATGAGCAGTTCTTC.

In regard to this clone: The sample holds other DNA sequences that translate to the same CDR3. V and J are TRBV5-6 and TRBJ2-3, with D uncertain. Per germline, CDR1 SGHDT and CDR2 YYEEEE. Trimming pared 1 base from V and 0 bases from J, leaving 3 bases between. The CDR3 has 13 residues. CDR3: CASSLRSTDTQYF. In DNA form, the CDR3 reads TGTGCCAGCAGCTTGCGAAGCACAGATACGCAGTATTTT.

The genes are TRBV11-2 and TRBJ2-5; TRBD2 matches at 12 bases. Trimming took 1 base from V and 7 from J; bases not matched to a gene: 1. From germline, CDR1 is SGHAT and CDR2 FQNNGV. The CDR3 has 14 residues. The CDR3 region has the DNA TGTGCCAGCAGCTTAGTGGGACTAGCGGGGACCCAGTACTTC. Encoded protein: CASSLVGLAGTQYF.

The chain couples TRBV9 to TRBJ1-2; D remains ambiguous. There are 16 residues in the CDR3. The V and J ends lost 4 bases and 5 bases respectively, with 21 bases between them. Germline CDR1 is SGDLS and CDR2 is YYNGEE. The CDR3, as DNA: TGTGCCAGCAGCAAATATACCGGAGCAGGACCATATGGCTACACCTTC. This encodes CASSKYTGAGPYGYTF.

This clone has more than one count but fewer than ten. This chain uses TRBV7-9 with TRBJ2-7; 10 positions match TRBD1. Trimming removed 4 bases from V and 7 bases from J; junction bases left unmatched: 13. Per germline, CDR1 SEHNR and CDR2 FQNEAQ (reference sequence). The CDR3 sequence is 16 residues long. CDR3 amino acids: CASSSSPGQGTGEQYF. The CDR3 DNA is TGTGCCAGCAGCTCCTCTCCGGGACAGGGGACAGGGGAGCAGTACTTC.

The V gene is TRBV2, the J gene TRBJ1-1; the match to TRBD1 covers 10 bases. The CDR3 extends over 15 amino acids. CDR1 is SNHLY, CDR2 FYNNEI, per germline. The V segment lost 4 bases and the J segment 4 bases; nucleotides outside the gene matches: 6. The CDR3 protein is CASSVGQGGVTEAFF. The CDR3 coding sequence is TGTGCCAGCAGTGTAGGACAGGGGGGGGTCACTGAAGCTTTCTTT.

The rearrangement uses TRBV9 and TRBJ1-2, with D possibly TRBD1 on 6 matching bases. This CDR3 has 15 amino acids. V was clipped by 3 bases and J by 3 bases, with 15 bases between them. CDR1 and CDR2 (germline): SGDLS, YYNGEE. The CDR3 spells CASSADVGGYYGYTF. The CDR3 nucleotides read TGTGCCAGCAGCGCGGACGTAGGGGGGTACTATGGCTACACCTTC.

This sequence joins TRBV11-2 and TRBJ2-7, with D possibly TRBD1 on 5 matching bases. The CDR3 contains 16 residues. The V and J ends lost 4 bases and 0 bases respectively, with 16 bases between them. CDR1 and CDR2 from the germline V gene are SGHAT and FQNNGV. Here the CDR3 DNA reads TGTGCCAGCAGCTCAAGAAGGGGCAGGACCTCCTACGAGCAGTACGTC. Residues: CASSSRRGRTSYEQYV.

The CDR3 DNA is TGTGCCAGCAGCCTTCCCGGGACAGGGGGCACAGATACGCAGTATTTT. Encoded protein: CASSLPGTGGTDTQYF. The chain combines TRBV14 with TRBJ2-3, with 10 bases fitting TRBD1. With 4 bases clipped from V and 1 base from J, the junction kept 5 bases outside the gene matches. The CDR3 length is 16 residues. CDR1 and CDR2 from the germline V gene are SGHDN and FVKESK.

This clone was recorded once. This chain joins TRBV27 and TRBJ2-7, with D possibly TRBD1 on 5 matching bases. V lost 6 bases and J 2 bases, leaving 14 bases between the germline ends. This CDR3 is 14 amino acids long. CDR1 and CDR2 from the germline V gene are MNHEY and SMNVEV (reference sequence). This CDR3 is CASSRRQYAYEQYF. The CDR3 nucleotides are TGTGCCAGCAGCCGCCGACAGTATGCCTACGAGCAGTACTTC.

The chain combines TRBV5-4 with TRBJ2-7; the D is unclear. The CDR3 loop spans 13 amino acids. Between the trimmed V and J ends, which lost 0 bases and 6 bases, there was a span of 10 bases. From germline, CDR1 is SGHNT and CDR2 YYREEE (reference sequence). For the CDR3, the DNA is TGTGCCAGCAGCTTGGTGCCAGCTCGCGAGCAGTACGTC. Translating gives CASSLVPAREQYV.

CDR3 coding DNA: TGTGCCAGCAGCGTCGGGACACAGGACAATCAGCCCCAGCATTTT. It codes for CASSVGTQDNQPQHF. The chain recombines TRBV9 with TRBJ1-5; the D gene is possibly TRBD1 (6 bases). V lost 2 bases to trimming and J lost 3 bases, with 12 bases between them. The CDR3 covers 15 residues. The germline gives CDR1 SGDLS, CDR2 YYNGEE.

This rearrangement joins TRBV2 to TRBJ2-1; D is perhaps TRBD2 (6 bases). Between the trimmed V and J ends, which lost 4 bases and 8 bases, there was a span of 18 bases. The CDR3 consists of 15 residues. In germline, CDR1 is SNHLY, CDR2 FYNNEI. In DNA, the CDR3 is TGTGCCAGCAGTGCATTCCGGGGGTCGGGGTATGAGCAGTTCTTC. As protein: CASSAFRGSGYEQFF.

In DNA form, the CDR3 reads TGTGCCAGTAGCCCCGACAGGGGGTTCGAGCAGTACTTC. Translation: CASSPDRGFEQYF. The V and J genes are TRBV19 and TRBJ2-7, with TRBD1 matching 9 bases. From germline, CDR1 is LNHDA and CDR2 SQIVND (reference sequence). The length of the CDR3 is 13 residues. V shed 6 bases and J 6 bases; nucleotides not matched to a gene: 6.

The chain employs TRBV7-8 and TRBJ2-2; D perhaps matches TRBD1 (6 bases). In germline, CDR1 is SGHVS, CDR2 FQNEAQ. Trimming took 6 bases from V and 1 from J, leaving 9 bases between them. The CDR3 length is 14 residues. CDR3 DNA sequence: TGTGCCAGCAGACCGGGACAGAACACCGGGGAGCTGTTTTTT. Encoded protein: CASRPGQNTGELFF. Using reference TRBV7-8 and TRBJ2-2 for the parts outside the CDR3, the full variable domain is GAGVSQSPRYKVAKRGQDVALRCDPISGHVSLFWYQQALGQGPEFLTYFQNEAQLDKSGLPSDRFFAERPEGSVSTLKIQRTQQEDSAVYLCASRPGQNTGELFFGEGSRLTVL.